The rows below give T cell receptor beta chains drawn from one sample of a study of cytotoxic CD8 clonotypes in ibrutinib-treated CLL. Sequenced by immunoSEQ multiplex PCR; TCRdb stores in-frame clones only, minus some. Here the sample spans approximately 90,000 clones, 75% to 80% being singletons. Source: PBMCs, taken after 24 months of ibrutinib treatment. All receptors come from a human donor with chronic lymphocytic leukemia. CDR3s include the opening cysteine and the closing phenylalanine or tryptophan. The order of the fields is J gene, V gene, clone size, D gene, CDR3 DNA, CDR3 protein. D genes are given only for firm matches. Some rows have no size entry. The others give once, few or many, or a class for an expanded clone.

j_call: TRBJ2-1
v_call: TRBV19
clone_size: NA
d_call: NA
cdr3_nt: TGTGCCAGTAGTATCGGGCCCCGGGCTGAGCAGTTCTTC
cdr3_aa: CASSIGPRAEQFF

j_call: TRBJ2-1
v_call: TRBV7-8
clone_size: NA
d_call: TRBD1
cdr3_nt: TGTGCCAGCAGCTTCCTGGACAGGGGGCTCAAGTTCTTC
cdr3_aa: CASSFLDRGLKFF

j_call: TRBJ2-5
v_call: TRBV7-2
clone_size: NA
d_call: TRBD2
cdr3_nt: TGTGCCAGCAGCTTAGAGACTAGCGGGAAGGCTGTGGAGACCCAGTACTTC
cdr3_aa: CASSLETSGKAVETQYF

j_call: TRBJ2-3
v_call: TRBV19
clone_size: NA
d_call: TRBD1
cdr3_nt: TGTGCCACGCAGCCCAGGGGGCATTTTAATCAATTTAGCACAGATACGCAGTATTTT
cdr3_aa: CATQPRGHFNQFSTDTQYF

j_call: TRBJ1-2
v_call: TRBV11-2
clone_size: NA
d_call: TRBD1
cdr3_nt: TGTGCCAGCAGCCAACAGGGGGTGGGCTATGGCTACACCTTC
cdr3_aa: CASSQQGVGYGYTF

j_call: TRBJ2-2
v_call: TRBV29-1
clone_size: NA
d_call: TRBD1
cdr3_nt: TGCAGCGTTGGTCGGGACAGTAACACCGGGGAGCTGTTTTTT
cdr3_aa: CSVGRDSNTGELFF

j_call: TRBJ1-3
v_call: TRBV5-4
clone_size: few
d_call: NA
cdr3_nt: TGTGCCAGCAGCTTGGAACGCGCCGGAAACACCATATATTTT
cdr3_aa: CASSLERAGNTIYF

j_call: TRBJ1-5
v_call: TRBV10-3
clone_size: few
d_call: NA
cdr3_nt: TGTGCCATCAGTGACAGGGAAGGACAGCCCCAGCATTTT
cdr3_aa: CAISDREGQPQHF

j_call: TRBJ1-1
v_call: TRBV28
clone_size: NA
d_call: TRBD1
cdr3_nt: TGTGCCAGCCAACTTTCGGACAGGGGGCGTAGGGCTTTCTTT
cdr3_aa: CASQLSDRGRRAFF

j_call: TRBJ1-2
v_call: TRBV10-3
clone_size: NA
d_call: TRBD1
cdr3_nt: TGTGCCATCAGCGCCGGGACAGGGGGCCACTATGGCTACACCTTC
cdr3_aa: CAISAGTGGHYGYTF

j_call: TRBJ2-7
v_call: TRBV4-1
clone_size: NA
d_call: TRBD2
cdr3_nt: TGCGCCAGCAGCCATGAGGCGCAGCGGACTAGCGGGTTATACTCCTACGAGCAGTACTTC
cdr3_aa: CASSHEAQRTSGLYSYEQYF

j_call: TRBJ1-2
v_call: TRBV6-1
clone_size: NA
d_call: NA
cdr3_nt: TGTGCCAGCAGTGAAGGGGCCGCTGGCTACACCTTC
cdr3_aa: CASSEGAAGYTF

j_call: TRBJ2-7
v_call: TRBV5-1
clone_size: NA
d_call: TRBD1
cdr3_nt: TGCGCCAGCAGCTTGGTACAGGGGGACTCCTACGAGCAGTACTTC
cdr3_aa: CASSLVQGDSYEQYF

j_call: TRBJ2-7
v_call: TRBV9
clone_size: NA
d_call: NA
cdr3_nt: TGTGCCAGCAGCGTAGCTCCGGGCAACCCCTACGAGCAGTACTTC
cdr3_aa: CASSVAPGNPYEQYF

j_call: TRBJ2-5
v_call: TRBV6-5
clone_size: NA
d_call: NA
cdr3_nt: TGTGCCAGCAGTCAAGGGGGACACCTACAAGAGACCCAGTACTTC
cdr3_aa: CASSQGGHLQETQYF

j_call: TRBJ1-2
v_call: TRBV7-9
clone_size: NA
d_call: NA
cdr3_nt: TGTGCCAGCAGCTTAGACGGGGGACTATATGGCTACACCTTC
cdr3_aa: CASSLDGGLYGYTF

j_call: TRBJ2-1
v_call: TRBV5-4
clone_size: NA
d_call: TRBD2
cdr3_nt: TGTGCCAGCAGCTCAGCTAGGGGTGGGAGGGCCAAAGAGAATGAGCAGTTCTTC
cdr3_aa: CASSSARGGRAKENEQFF

j_call: TRBJ1-2
v_call: TRBV7-6
clone_size: NA
d_call: NA
cdr3_nt: TGTGCCAGCAGCGCAAGCCAGGCCGGCAGGGATGGCTACACCTTC
cdr3_aa: CASSASQAGRDGYTF

j_call: TRBJ1-1
v_call: TRBV19
clone_size: few
d_call: NA
cdr3_nt: TGTGCCAGTAGTATGGGATGGGCACTTGAAGCTTTCTTT
cdr3_aa: CASSMGWALEAFF

j_call: TRBJ2-2
v_call: TRBV5-5
clone_size: NA
d_call: NA
cdr3_nt: TGTGCCAGCAGCCCCTATCTAGCGCCGAACACCGGGGAGCTGTTTTTT
cdr3_aa: CASSPYLAPNTGELFF

j_call: TRBJ1-1
v_call: TRBV29-1
clone_size: many
d_call: NA
cdr3_nt: TGCAGCCACCTCAATCTAGGACAAGAAGCTTTCTTT
cdr3_aa: CSHLNLGQEAFF

j_call: TRBJ1-4
v_call: TRBV18
clone_size: once
d_call: NA
cdr3_nt: TGTGCCAGCTCACGCGGGAGTAATGAAAAACTGTTTTTT
cdr3_aa: CASSRGSNEKLFF

j_call: TRBJ2-2
v_call: TRBV18
clone_size: NA
d_call: NA
cdr3_nt: TGTGCCAGCTCACCAGACCGTCTCGCCGGGGAGCTGTTTTTT
cdr3_aa: CASSPDRLAGELFF

j_call: TRBJ2-1
v_call: TRBV13
clone_size: NA
d_call: TRBD2
cdr3_nt: TGTGCCAGCAGCTCTAGGACTAGCGGGAGCTACAATGAGCAGTTCTTC
cdr3_aa: CASSSRTSGSYNEQFF

j_call: TRBJ2-7
v_call: TRBV18
clone_size: NA
d_call: NA
cdr3_nt: TGTGCCAGCTCACGACAGACAGGTCCCCCGGACGAGCAGTACTTC
cdr3_aa: CASSRQTGPPDEQYF

j_call: TRBJ2-1
v_call: TRBV6-1
clone_size: NA
d_call: NA
cdr3_nt: TGTGCCAGCAGTAGACGTCAATACAATGAGCAGTTCTTC
cdr3_aa: CASSRRQYNEQFF

j_call: TRBJ1-1
v_call: TRBV19
clone_size: few
d_call: NA
cdr3_nt: TGTGCCAGTAGTACCCAGAGGAACACTGAAGCTTTCTTT
cdr3_aa: CASSTQRNTEAFF

j_call: TRBJ2-3
v_call: TRBV7-2
clone_size: NA
d_call: NA
cdr3_nt: TGTGCCAGCAGCTCCAGCACAGATACGCAGTATTTT
cdr3_aa: CASSSSTDTQYF

j_call: TRBJ1-1
v_call: TRBV10-2
clone_size: once
d_call: TRBD1
cdr3_nt: TGCGCCAGCAGTTCCCCGGGACAGGGGAACACTGAAGCTTTCTTT
cdr3_aa: CASSSPGQGNTEAFF

j_call: TRBJ2-7
v_call: TRBV18
clone_size: NA
d_call: NA
cdr3_nt: TGTGCCAGCTCACCAGGAAAGGGGACCTACGAGCAGTACTTC
cdr3_aa: CASSPGKGTYEQYF

j_call: TRBJ2-1
v_call: TRBV5-1
clone_size: NA
d_call: NA
cdr3_nt: TGCGCCAGCAGCTTGACAGGAGGTGAGCAGTTCTTC
cdr3_aa: CASSLTGGEQFF

j_call: TRBJ1-2
v_call: TRBV27
clone_size: NA
d_call: TRBD1
cdr3_nt: TGTGCCAGCAGTTTCCACCCGACAGGGCAACGCTATGGCTACACCTTC
cdr3_aa: CASSFHPTGQRYGYTF

j_call: TRBJ1-5
v_call: TRBV18
clone_size: few
d_call: NA
cdr3_nt: TGTGCCAGCTCATCACGGACAGAGTCCAATCAGCCCCAGCATTTT
cdr3_aa: CASSSRTESNQPQHF

j_call: TRBJ1-3
v_call: TRBV5-1
clone_size: NA
d_call: NA
cdr3_nt: TGCGCCAGCAGCTTGGGACAGACCAGCTCTGGAAACACCATATATTTT
cdr3_aa: CASSLGQTSSGNTIYF

j_call: TRBJ2-2
v_call: TRBV5-1
clone_size: NA
d_call: TRBD1
cdr3_nt: TGCGCCAGCGGACTCAACGGACAGGGGAACACCGGGGAGCTGTTTTTT
cdr3_aa: CASGLNGQGNTGELFF

j_call: TRBJ2-1
v_call: TRBV10-3
clone_size: NA
d_call: NA
cdr3_nt: TGTGCCTCGAAGGGACAACTTAATGAGCAGTTCTTC
cdr3_aa: CASKGQLNEQFF

j_call: TRBJ2-3
v_call: TRBV9
clone_size: once
d_call: NA
cdr3_nt: TGTGCCAGCAGCGCGCGACTATCCCATACGCAGTATTTT
cdr3_aa: CASSARLSHTQYF

j_call: TRBJ1-2
v_call: TRBV2
clone_size: NA
d_call: NA
cdr3_nt: TGTGCCAGCAGTGACGGCGGGCTGGTCTATGGCTACACCTTC
cdr3_aa: CASSDGGLVYGYTF

j_call: TRBJ1-2
v_call: TRBV10-2
clone_size: NA
d_call: NA
cdr3_nt: TGCGCCAGCAGAAGTATCGAAAAAACCATCTATGGCTACACCTTC
cdr3_aa: CASRSIEKTIYGYTF

j_call: TRBJ2-2
v_call: TRBV11-3
clone_size: NA
d_call: NA
cdr3_nt: TGTGCCAGCAGCTTAGATCGGCCAGGGAACACCGGGGAGCTGTTTTTT
cdr3_aa: CASSLDRPGNTGELFF